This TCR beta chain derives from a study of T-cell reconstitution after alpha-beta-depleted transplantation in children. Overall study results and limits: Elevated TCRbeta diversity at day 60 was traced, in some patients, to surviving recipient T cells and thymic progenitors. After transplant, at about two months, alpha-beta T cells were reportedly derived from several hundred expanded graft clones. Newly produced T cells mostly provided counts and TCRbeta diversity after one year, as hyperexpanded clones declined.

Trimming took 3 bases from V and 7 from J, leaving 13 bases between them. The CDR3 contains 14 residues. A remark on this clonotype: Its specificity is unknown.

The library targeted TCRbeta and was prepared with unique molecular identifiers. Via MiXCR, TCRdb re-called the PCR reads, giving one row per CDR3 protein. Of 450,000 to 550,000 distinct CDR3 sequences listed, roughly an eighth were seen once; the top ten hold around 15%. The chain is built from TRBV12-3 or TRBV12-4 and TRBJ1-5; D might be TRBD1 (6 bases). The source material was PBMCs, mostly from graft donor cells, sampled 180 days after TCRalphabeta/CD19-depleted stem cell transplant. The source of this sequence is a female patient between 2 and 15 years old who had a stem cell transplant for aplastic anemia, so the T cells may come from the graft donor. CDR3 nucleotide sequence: TGTGCCAGCAGTTTGGGGGGGCGCGGGCAGCCCCAGCATTTT. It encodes CASSLGGRGQPQHF.